One sample yielded the 6 T cell receptor beta chains listed below, sequenced in a study of T cell responses to AZD1222 COVID-19 vaccine. TCRdb's table, derived via immunoSEQ multiplex PCR, lists solely in-frame clones and lacks some. The sample has 95,000 to 150,000 clones; around 87% are singletons. The starting material was peripheral blood, obtained 28 days after the second AZD1222 dose. The receptors were gathered from an adult who received the AZD1222 COVID-19 vaccine.

The chain combines TRBV28 with TRBJ2-1; 9 nucleotides line up with TRBD1. The CDR3 runs to 15 residues. The trim removed 5 bases at V and 5 bases at J, leaving 7 bases unmatched. Germline CDR1 reads MDHEN; CDR2 reads SYDVKM. The CDR3, as DNA: TGTGCCAGCAGTAGTGGGGGGACAGGGAACAATGAGCAGTTCTTC. It yields the protein CASSSGGTGNNEQFF.

The chain carries TRBV20-1 and TRBJ2-1, with a possible D match to TRBD1 (6 bases). CDR3 length equals 11 residues. Germline V CDR1 and CDR2: DFQATT, SNEGSKA (reference sequence). CDR3 DNA: TGCTCGTCTAATAGGGGGAATGAGCAGTTCTTC. This translates into CSSNRGNEQFF.

The chain links TRBV6-2 or TRBV6-3 to TRBJ2-1; the match to TRBD2 covers 14 bases. The germline CDR1 and CDR2 sequences are MNHEY and SVGEGT. The V and J ends lost 4 bases and 1 base, in that order; junction bases with no gene match: 6. The CDR3 loop spans 18 amino acids. CDR3 residues: CASSSWTSGGTSYNEQFF. As DNA, the CDR3 is TGTGCCAGCAGTTCCTGGACTAGCGGGGGGACATCCTACAATGAGCAGTTCTTC.

The chain uses TRBV19 and TRBJ1-6; the D gene is possibly TRBD1 (5 bases). CDR1 is LNHDA, CDR2 SQIVND, per germline (reference sequence). The CDR3 has 17 amino acids. V was trimmed by 4 bases and J by 0 bases, leaving 13 bases between them. CDR3 protein: CASSKDNPSSYNSPLHF. The CDR3 DNA sequence: TGTGCCAGTAGTAAGGACAATCCGAGCTCCTATAATTCACCCCTCCACTTT.

There are a few counts of this clone. This chain joins TRBV14 and TRBJ1-2, with a tentative D call TRBD1 (6 bases). V was pared by 6 bases and J by 8 bases, with 16 bases between. Germline assignment: CDR1 SGHDN and CDR2 FVKESK. This CDR3 is 13 amino acids long. The CDR3 nucleotides read TGTGCCAGCAGTTCCGACAGGATCTGGGGCTACACCTTC. It specifies CASSSDRIWGYTF.

This chain joins TRBV7-2 and TRBJ2-7; no reliable D call. V shed 5 bases and J shed 3 bases, with 11 bases lying between them. Germline CDR1 is SGHTA and CDR2 is FQGNSA. This CDR3 region has 13 residues. The CDR3 nucleotides read TGTGCCAGCAGCCACGGTACCCTCTACGAGCAGTACTTC. It yields the protein CASSHGTLYEQYF.